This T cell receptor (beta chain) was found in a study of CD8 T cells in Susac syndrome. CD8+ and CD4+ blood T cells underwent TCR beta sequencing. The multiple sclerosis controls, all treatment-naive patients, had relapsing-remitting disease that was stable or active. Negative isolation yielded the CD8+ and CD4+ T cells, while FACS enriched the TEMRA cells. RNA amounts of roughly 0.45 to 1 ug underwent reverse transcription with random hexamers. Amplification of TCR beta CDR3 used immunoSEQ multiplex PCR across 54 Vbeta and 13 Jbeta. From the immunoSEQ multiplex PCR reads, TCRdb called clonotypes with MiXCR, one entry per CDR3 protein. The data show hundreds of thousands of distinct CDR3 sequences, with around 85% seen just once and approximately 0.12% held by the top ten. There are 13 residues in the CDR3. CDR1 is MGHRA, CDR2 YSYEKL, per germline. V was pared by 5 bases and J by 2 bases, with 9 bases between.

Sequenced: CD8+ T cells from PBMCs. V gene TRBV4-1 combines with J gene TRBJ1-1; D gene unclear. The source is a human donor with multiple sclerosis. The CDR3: CASSSTINTEAFF. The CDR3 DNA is TGCGCCAGCAGCTCTACTATAAACACTGAAGCTTTCTTT.